Listed here are 12 T cell receptor beta chains from one sample, sequenced in a study of cytomegalovirus exposure and HLA in healthy donors. 60 Vbeta and 13 Jbeta primers were used in PCR. TCRdb keeps only in-frame clones here, not all; method: immunoSEQ multiplex PCR. The sample table includes about 160,000 clones. Material: PBMCs. Receptors were obtained from an older woman in good health and CMV-seronegative.

The rearrangement uses TRBV2 and TRBJ2-5; 8 bases are shared with TRBD1. Germline CDR1 SNHLY, CDR2 FYNNEI. This CDR3 has 18 amino acids. Trimming removed 7 bases from V and 2 bases from J; junction bases left unmatched: 18. The CDR3 sequence is CASIVRPKTGGGQETQYF. The CDR3 DNA reads TGTGCCAGCATAGTAAGGCCAAAAACAGGGGGTGGTCAAGAGACCCAGTACTTC.

J is TRBJ2-1 and V is TRBV6-5; maybe TRBD2 (5 bases). This CDR3 spans 15 amino acids. V lost 0 bases and J 4 bases, leaving 10 bases between the germline ends. CDR1 and CDR2 from the germline V gene are MNHEY and SVGAGI. The CDR3 region has the DNA TGTGCCAGCAGTTACTCGATTGGGAGATACAATGAGCAGTTCTTC. It encodes CASSYSIGRYNEQFF.

The V call is TRBV5-5, the J call TRBJ2-7, with TRBD2 identical over 9 bases. Trimming removed 2 bases from V and 0 bases from J; junction bases left unmatched: 6. The germline gives CDR1 SGHKS, CDR2 YYEKEE (reference sequence). This CDR3 has 16 residues. For the CDR3, the DNA is TGTGCCAGCAGCTTAACTAGCGGGCCTAGCTCCTACGAGCAGTACTTC. Translated, it gives CASSLTSGPSSYEQYF.

V and J are TRBV10-3 and TRBJ1-1, with TRBD1 as a possible D gene (6 bases). Germline CDR1 and CDR2: ENHRY and SYGVKD. CDR3 length: 14 amino acids. The germline V and J ends were trimmed by 1 base and 4 bases, with 10 bases remaining between them. CDR3 nucleotides: TGTGCCATCAGTGAGTACAGGGACGGCACTGAAGCTTTCTTT. This encodes CAISEYRDGTEAFF.

The chain uses TRBV19 and TRBJ1-5; weak D call: TRBD1 (6 bases). CDR1 is LNHDA and CDR2 is SQIVND in the germline V gene (reference sequence). The CDR3 spans 16 residues. Between the trimmed V and J ends, which lost 4 bases and 4 bases, there was a span of 17 bases. CDR3 residues: CASSTTGGGGNQPQHF. The DNA for the CDR3 is TGTGCCAGTAGTACCACCGGGGGAGGGGGGAATCAGCCCCAGCATTTT.

The gene calls are TRBV5-6 and TRBJ1-2, with 7 bases identical to TRBD1. Germline lookup yields CDR1 SGHDT and CDR2 YYEEEE. J was trimmed by 0 bases and V by 8 bases; bases with no gene match: 4. CDR3 length: 13 residues. CDR3 sequence reads: CASKGQPNYGYTF. CDR3 bases: TGTGCCAGTAAGGGACAGCCTAACTATGGCTACACCTTC.

The V call is TRBV29-1, the J call TRBJ1-1; TRBD1 might be the D (6 bases). CDR1 and CDR2 from the germline V gene are SQVTM and ANQGSEA. The CDR3 is 13 amino acids. The V end was cut by 8 bases, the J end by 0 bases, with 13 bases between. The CDR3 nucleotides are TGCAGCTCCGCGGGGGCCATGAACACTGAAGCTTTCTTT. Its protein is CSSAGAMNTEAFF.

This sequence joins TRBV15 and TRBJ1-2, with TRBD1 identical over 9 bases. CDR3 length: 13 residues. The V gene end was trimmed by 3 bases and the J gene end by 5 bases; junction bases not matched to a gene: 1. Germline CDR1 reads LNHNV; CDR2 reads YYDKDF (reference sequence). CDR3 protein: CATSRGQGYGYTF. The CDR3, as DNA: TGTGCCACCAGCAGGGGACAGGGATATGGCTACACCTTC.

The V gene is TRBV18, the J gene TRBJ2-1, with TRBD1 matching over 11 bases. The CDR3 is 15 amino acids. In germline, CDR1 is KGHSH, CDR2 LQKENI. The V and J ends lost 4 bases and 8 bases, in that order; junction bases with no gene match: 7. In DNA, the CDR3 is TGTGCCAGCTCACGAGGGACAGGGGGATCTTATGAGCAGTTCTTC. Translating gives CASSRGTGGSYEQFF.

The V call is TRBV2, the J call TRBJ2-5; D gene uncertain. CDR1 is SNHLY, CDR2 FYNNEI, per germline. The CDR3 is made up of 10 amino acids. V was trimmed by 8 bases and J by 5 bases, leaving 6 bases between them. The CDR3 reads CASAYETQYF. CDR3 in DNA: TGTGCCAGCGCCTATGAGACCCAGTACTTC.

This chain joins TRBV4-3 and TRBJ1-6; tentatively, D is TRBD1 (5 bases). The germline V gene has CDR1 LGHNA and CDR2 YSLEER. The CDR3 loop spans 16 amino acids. V lost 6 bases, J lost 0 bases, and 12 bases lay in between. The CDR3 DNA reads TGCGCCAGCAGTAGGGGCCTCTTCTCCTATAATTCACCCCTCCACTTT. Its translation: CASSRGLFSYNSPLHF.

This chain links TRBV5-1 with TRBJ1-1, with TRBD1 matching 8 bases. This CDR3 is 13 amino acids long. Germline V CDR1 and CDR2: SGHRS, YFSETQ. J lost 5 bases, V lost 8 bases, and 8 bases had no gene match. The CDR3 loop is CASTTGEGTEAFF. The DNA of the CDR3 is TGCGCCAGTACGACAGGGGAGGGGACTGAAGCTTTCTTT.